The entry that follows covers one TCR beta chain sequence. No antigen is known for it. V lost 0 bases to trimming and J lost 1 base, with 8 bases between them. CDR1 and CDR2 (germline): SGHRS, YFSETQ. The CDR3 has 14 residues. This sample was included in a study of T cells after yellow fever vaccination. General study findings and limits: A large majority of primary-vaccination clones showed up again after the booster (96% CD4, around 90% CD8). Weaker, the secondary response had a peak occurring faster, on day 5 versus 15.

The TCR cDNA carried a universal primer site and UMIs from 5'RACE template switching. TCRdb ran MiXCR on the 5' RACE reads and lists one entry per CDR3 protein. The data hold about 340,000 distinct CDR3 sequences, with approximately 4.2% observed a single time. The input for sequencing was PBMCs, taken 5 days after the yellow fever booster vaccination. The J gene is TRBJ2-7, the V gene TRBV5-1; either TRBD1 or TRBD2 may fit D (5 bases each). This sequence was found in a man between 18 and 29 years old who received the YFV17D yellow fever vaccine. The CDR3 DNA reads as TGCGCCAGCAGCTTGGGTTGGGGGTCCTACGAGCAGTACTTC. Translated, it gives CASSLGWGSYEQYF.